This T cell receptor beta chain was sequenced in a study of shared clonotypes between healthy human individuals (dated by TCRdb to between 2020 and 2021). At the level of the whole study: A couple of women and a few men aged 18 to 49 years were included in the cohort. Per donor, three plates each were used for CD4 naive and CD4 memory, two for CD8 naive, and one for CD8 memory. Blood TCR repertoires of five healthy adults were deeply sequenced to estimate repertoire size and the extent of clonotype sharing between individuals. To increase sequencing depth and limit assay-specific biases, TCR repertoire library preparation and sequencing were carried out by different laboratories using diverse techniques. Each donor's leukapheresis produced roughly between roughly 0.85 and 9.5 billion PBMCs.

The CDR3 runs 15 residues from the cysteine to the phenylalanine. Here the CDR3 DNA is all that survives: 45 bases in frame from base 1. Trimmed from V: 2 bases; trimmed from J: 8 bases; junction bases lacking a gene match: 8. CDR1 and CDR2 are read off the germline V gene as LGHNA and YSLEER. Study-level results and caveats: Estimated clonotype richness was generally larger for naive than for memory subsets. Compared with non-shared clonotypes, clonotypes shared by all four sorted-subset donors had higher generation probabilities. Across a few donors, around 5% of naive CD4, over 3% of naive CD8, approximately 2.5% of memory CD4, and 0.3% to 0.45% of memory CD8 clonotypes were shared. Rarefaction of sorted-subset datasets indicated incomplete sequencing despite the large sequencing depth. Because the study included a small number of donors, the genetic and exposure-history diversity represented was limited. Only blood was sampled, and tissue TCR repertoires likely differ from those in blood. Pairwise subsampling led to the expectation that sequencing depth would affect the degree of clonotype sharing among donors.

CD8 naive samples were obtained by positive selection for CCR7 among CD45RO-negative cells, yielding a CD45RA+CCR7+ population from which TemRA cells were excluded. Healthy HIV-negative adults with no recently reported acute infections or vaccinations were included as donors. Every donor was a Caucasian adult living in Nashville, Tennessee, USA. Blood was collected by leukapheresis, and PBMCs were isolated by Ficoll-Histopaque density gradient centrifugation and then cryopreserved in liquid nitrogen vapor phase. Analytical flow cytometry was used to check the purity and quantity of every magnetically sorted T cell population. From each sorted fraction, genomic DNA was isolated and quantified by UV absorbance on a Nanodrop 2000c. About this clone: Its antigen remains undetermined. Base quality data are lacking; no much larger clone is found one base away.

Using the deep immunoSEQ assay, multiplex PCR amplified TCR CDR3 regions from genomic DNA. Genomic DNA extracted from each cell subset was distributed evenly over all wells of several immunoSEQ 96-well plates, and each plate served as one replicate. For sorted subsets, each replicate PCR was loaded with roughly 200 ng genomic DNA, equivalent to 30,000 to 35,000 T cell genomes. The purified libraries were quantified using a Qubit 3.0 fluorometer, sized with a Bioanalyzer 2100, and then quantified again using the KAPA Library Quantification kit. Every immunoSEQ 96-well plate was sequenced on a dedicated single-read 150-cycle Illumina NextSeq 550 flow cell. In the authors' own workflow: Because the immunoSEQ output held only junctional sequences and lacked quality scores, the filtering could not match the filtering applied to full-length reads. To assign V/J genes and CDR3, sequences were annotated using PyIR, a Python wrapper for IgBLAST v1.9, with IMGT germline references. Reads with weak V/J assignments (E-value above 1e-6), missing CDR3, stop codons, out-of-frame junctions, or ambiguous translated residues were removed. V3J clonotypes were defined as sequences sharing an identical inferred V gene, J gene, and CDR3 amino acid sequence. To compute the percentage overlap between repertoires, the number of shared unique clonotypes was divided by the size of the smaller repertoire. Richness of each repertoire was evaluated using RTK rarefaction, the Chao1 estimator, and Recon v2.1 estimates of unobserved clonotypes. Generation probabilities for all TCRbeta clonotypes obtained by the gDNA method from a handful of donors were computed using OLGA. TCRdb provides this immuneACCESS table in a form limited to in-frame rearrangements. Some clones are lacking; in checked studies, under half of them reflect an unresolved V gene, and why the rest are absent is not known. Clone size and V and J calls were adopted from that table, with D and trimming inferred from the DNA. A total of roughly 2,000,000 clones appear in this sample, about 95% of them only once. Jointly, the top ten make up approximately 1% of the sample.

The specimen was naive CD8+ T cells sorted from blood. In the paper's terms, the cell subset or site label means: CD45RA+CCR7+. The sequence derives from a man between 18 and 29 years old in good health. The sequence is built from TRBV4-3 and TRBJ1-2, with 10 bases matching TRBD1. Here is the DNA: TGCGCCAGCAGCCAATTGACAGGGGGCGGAAACGGCTACACCTTC. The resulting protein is CASSQLTGGGNGYTF.